These 6 T cell receptor beta chains were all obtained from the same sample, sequenced in a study of T cell repertoires in cytomegalovirus infection. TCRdb re-analysed the reads in MiXCR, keeping a single row per CDR3 protein. The profile shows under 100,000 distinct CDR3 sequences, around 3.4% of them singletons. Material for sequencing was PBMCs. Receptors were obtained from a human donor in good health (CMV status not recorded). Some clones in this sample may be carry-over from other donors' samples.

The V gene is TRBV7-6, the J gene TRBJ2-5; 9 bases match TRBD2. V gave up 7 bases and J gave up 4 bases; unmatched junction bases: 7. CDR1 is SGHVS and CDR2 is FNYEAQ in the germline V gene. The CDR3 runs 14 residues. The chain's CDR3 is CASTLSGSRETQYF. Here the CDR3 DNA reads TGTGCCAGCACTCTTAGCGGGAGTCGAGAGACCCAGTACTTC.

This clonotype occurred many times. The chain combines TRBV12-3 or TRBV12-4 with TRBJ1-6; 8 bases are a match to TRBD1. Germline trimming cut 2 bases from V and 10 bases from J; bases unmatched to any gene: 10. The CDR3 consists of 16 residues. This CDR3 reads CASSLKGAGGGSPLHF. The CDR3 DNA sequence: TGTGCCAGCAGTTTAAAAGGAGCAGGGGGCGGCTCACCCCTCCACTTT.

This clonotype occurred many times. The V and J genes are TRBV19 and TRBJ2-7; D gene unclear. CDR3 length: 13 residues. V dropped 0 bases and J dropped 2 bases, with 5 bases sitting between them. Germline values: CDR1 LNHDA, CDR2 SQIVND (reference sequence). CDR3 in DNA: TGTGCCAGTAGTATAGACATCACCTACGAGCAGTACTTC. It translates to CASSIDITYEQYF. Using reference TRBV19 and TRBJ2-7 for the parts outside the CDR3, the full variable domain is DGGITQSPKYLFRKEGQNVTLSCEQNLNHDAMYWYRQDPGQGLRLIYYSQIVNDFQKGDIAEGYSVSREKKESFPLTVTSAQKNPTAFYLCASSIDITYEQYFGPGTRLTVT.

This clonotype was counted ten times or more. The chain links TRBV7-2 to TRBJ1-3; possible D gene TRBD1, 6 bases. The length of the CDR3 is 17 residues. Trimming removed 5 bases at V and 0 bases at J, with 17 bases between. The germline V gene encodes CDR1 SGHTA and CDR2 FQGNSA. Written as DNA, the CDR3 is TGTGCCAGCAGCGGGAGAGGGGGGATCGGCTCTGGAAACACCATATATTTT. Protein sequence: CASSGRGGIGSGNTIYF.

There are many counts of this clonotype. The V and J genes are TRBV6-2 or TRBV6-3 and TRBJ1-1; the D is unclear. The CDR3 covers 14 residues. CDR1 and CDR2 from the germline V gene are MNHEY and SVGEGT. The V end lost 4 bases, the J end lost 1 base, and 10 bases lay between the germline ends. The CDR3, as DNA: TGTGCCAGCAGTTCCGTTATAGGGAACACTGAAGCTTTCTTT. Protein: CASSSVIGNTEAFF.

This clonotype appeared many times. This rearrangement joins TRBV6-2 or TRBV6-3 to TRBJ1-1, with a weak D call TRBD1 (5 bases). Germline V gene sequence: CDR1 MNHEY, CDR2 SVGEGT. This CDR3 comprises 17 residues. V lost 2 bases to trimming and J lost 1 base, with 17 bases between them. In DNA, the CDR3 is TGTGCCAGCAGTTACCCCCCCCCCAGGGACGCGAACACTGAAGCTTTCTTT. Protein: CASSYPPPRDANTEAFF.